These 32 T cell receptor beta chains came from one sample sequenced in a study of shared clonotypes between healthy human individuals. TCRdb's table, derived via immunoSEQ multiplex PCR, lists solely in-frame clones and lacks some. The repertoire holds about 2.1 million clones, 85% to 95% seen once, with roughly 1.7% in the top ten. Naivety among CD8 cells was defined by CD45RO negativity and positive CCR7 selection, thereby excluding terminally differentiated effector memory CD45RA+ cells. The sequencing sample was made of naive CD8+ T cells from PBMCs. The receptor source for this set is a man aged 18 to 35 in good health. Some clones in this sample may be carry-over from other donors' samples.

The CDR3 spells CASSGPYSNQPQHF. The DNA of the CDR3 is TGTGCCAGCAGTGGCCCCTATAGCAATCAGCCCCAGCATTTT. This rearrangement joins TRBV25-1 to TRBJ1-5; D is undetermined. The germline gives CDR1 MGHDK, CDR2 SYGVNS. With 4 bases removed from V and 0 bases from J, the gap between germline ends came to 7 bases. This CDR3 spans 14 amino acids.

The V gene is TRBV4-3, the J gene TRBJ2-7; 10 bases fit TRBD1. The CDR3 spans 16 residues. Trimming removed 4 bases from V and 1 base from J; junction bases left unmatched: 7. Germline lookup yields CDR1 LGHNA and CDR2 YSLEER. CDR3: CASSPGTGASSYEQYF. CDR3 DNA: TGCGCCAGCAGCCCCGGGACAGGGGCTTCTTCCTACGAGCAGTACTTC.

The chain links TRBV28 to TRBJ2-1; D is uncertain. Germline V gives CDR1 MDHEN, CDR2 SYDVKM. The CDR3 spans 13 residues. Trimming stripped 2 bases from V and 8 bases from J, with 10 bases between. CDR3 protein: CASSLMKLYEQFF. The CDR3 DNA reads TGTGCCAGCAGTTTAATGAAGTTGTATGAGCAGTTCTTC.

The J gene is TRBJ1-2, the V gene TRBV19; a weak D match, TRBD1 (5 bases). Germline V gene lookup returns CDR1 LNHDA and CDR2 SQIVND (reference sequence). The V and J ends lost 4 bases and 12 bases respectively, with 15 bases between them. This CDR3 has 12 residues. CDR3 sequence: CASSSRGRENTF. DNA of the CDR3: TGTGCCAGTAGTAGCCGGGGCCGAGAGAACACCTTC.

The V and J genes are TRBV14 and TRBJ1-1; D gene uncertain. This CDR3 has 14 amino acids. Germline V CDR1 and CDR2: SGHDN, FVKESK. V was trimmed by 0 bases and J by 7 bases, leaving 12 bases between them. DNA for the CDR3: TGTGCCAGCAGCCAAGATGCCCGGGGAGTTGAAGCTTTCTTT. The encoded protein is CASSQDARGVEAFF.

CDR3 nucleotide sequence: TGCGCCAGCAGCTTCGCTAGCGGGAGCACAGATACGCAGTATTTT. It is translated as CASSFASGSTDTQYF. V is TRBV5-1 and J is TRBJ2-3, with 8 positions matching TRBD2. The length of the CDR3 is 15 residues. Trimming cost V 2 bases and J 0 bases; bases outside gene matches: 2. The germline CDR1 and CDR2 sequences are SGHRS and YFSETQ. The full variable domain, completed using reference TRBV5-1 and TRBJ2-3, is KAGVTQTPRYLIKTRGQQVTLSCSPISGHRSVSWYQQTPGQGLQFLFEYFSETQRNKGNFPGRFSGRQFSNSRSEMNVSTLELGDSALYLCASSFASGSTDTQYFGPGTRLTVL.

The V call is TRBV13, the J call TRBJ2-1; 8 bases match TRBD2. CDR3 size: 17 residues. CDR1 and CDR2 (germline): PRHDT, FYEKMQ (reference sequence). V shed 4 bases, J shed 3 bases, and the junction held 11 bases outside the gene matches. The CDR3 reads CASSSTGRREVYNEQFF. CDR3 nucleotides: TGTGCCAGCAGCTCCACCGGCCGGCGGGAGGTCTACAATGAGCAGTTCTTC.

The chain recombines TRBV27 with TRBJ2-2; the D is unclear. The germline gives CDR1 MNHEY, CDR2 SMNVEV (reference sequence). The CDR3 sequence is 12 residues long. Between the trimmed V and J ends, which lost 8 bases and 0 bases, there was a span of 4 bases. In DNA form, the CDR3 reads TGTGCCAGCCCATCGAACACCGGGGAGCTGTTTTTT. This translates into CASPSNTGELFF.

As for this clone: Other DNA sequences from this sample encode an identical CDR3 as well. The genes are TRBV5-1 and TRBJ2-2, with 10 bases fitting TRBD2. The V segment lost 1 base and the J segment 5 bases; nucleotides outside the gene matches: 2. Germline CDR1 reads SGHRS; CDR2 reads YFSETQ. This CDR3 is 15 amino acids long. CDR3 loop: CASSLRTSGTGELFF. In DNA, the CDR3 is TGCGCCAGCAGCTTGAGGACTAGCGGTACCGGGGAGCTGTTTTTT.

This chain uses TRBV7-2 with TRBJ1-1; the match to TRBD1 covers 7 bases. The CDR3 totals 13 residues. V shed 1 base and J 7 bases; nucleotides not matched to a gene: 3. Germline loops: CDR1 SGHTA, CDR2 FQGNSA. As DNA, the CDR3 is TGTGCCAGCAGCTTAGGAGGGGGCCGTGAAGCTTTCTTT. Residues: CASSLGGGREAFF. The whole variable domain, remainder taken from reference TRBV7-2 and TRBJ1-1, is GAGVSQSPSNKVTEKGKDVELRCDPISGHTALYWYRQSLGQGLEFLIYFQGNSAPDKSGLPSDRFSAERTGGSVSTLTIQRTQQEDSAVYLCASSLGGGREAFFGQGTRLTVV.

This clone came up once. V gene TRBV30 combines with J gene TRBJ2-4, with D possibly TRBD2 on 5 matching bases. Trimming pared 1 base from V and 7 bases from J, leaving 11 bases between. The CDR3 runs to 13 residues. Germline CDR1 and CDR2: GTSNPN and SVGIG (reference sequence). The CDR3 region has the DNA TGTGCCTGGAGTGGAGGGAGAGGGAACATTCAGTACTTC. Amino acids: CAWSGGRGNIQYF.

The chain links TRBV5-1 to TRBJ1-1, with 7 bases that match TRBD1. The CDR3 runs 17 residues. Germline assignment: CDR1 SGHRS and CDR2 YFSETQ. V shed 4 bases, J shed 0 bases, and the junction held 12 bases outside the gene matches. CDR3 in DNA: TGCGCCAGCAGCCCGGTTGGGACAGCACCCCTGAACACTGAAGCTTTCTTT. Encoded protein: CASSPVGTAPLNTEAFF.

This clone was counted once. DNA for the CDR3: TGTGCCAGCAGCCTGAAGAGAGGACAGGGGGCGTCCAAAAACATTCAGTACTTC. Its protein is CASSLKRGQGASKNIQYF. This sequence joins TRBV11-1 and TRBJ2-4; 11 nucleotides align to TRBD1. Germline trimming cut 5 bases from V and 2 bases from J; bases unmatched to any gene: 11. Per the germline V gene, CDR1 is SGHAT and CDR2 is FQDESV (reference sequence). This CDR3 region has 18 residues. The complete variable domain, with remaining parts taken from reference TRBV11-1 and TRBJ2-4, reads EAEVAQSPRYKITEKSQAVAFWCDPISGHATLYWYRQILGQGPELLVQFQDESVVDDSQLPKDRFSAERLKGVDSTLKIQPAELGDSAMYLCASSLKRGQGASKNIQYFGAGTRLSVL.

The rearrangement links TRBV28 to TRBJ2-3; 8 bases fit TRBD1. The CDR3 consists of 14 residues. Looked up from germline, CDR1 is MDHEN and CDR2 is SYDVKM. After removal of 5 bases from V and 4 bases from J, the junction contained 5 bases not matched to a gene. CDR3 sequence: CASSHRGEPDTQYF. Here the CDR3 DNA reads TGTGCCAGCAGTCACAGGGGGGAGCCAGATACGCAGTATTTT.

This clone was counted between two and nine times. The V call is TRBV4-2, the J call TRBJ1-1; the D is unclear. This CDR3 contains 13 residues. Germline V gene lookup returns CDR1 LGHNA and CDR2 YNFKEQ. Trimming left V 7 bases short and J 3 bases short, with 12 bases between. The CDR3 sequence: CASTAVKDTEAFF. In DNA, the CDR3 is TGTGCCAGCACCGCTGTCAAGGACACTGAAGCTTTCTTT.

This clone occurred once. The CDR3 coding sequence is TGTGCCAGCAGCCCCCAGGTTCCTATCAGAGGGACTGAAGCTTTCTTT. Its protein is CASSPQVPIRGTEAFF. The rearrangement links TRBV5-4 to TRBJ1-1, with D unresolved. V was trimmed by 4 bases and J by 5 bases, leaving 21 bases between them. This CDR3 is built from 16 residues. Per germline, CDR1 SGHNT and CDR2 YYREEE (reference sequence).

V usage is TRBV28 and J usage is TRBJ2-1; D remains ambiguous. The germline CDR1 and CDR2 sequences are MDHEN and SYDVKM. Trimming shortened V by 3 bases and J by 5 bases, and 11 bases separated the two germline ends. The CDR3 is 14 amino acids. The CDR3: CASSLSLRNNEQFF. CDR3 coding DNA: TGTGCCAGCAGTTTGTCACTCCGTAACAATGAGCAGTTCTTC.

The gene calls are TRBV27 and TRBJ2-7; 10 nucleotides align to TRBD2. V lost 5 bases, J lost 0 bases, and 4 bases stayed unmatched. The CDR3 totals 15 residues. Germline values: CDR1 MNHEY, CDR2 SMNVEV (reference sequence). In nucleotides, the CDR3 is TGTGCCAGCAGTCGAGGACTAGCGGCCTCCTACGAGCAGTACTTC. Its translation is CASSRGLAASYEQYF.

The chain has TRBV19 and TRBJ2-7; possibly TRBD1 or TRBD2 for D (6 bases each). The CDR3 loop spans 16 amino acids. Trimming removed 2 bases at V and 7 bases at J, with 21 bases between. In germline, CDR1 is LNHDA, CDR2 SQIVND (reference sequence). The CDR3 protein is CASSIRMGDGGVEQYF. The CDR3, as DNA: TGTGCCAGTAGTATAAGGATGGGAGACGGGGGCGTAGAGCAGTACTTC.

The CDR3 is CASSVYRSRPTIGGYTF. The CDR3 nucleotides are TGTGCCAGCAGCGTATACCGGTCCCGGCCTACCATCGGGGGCTACACCTTC. The rearrangement links TRBV5-6 to TRBJ1-2; D not resolved. The CDR3 contains 17 residues. The V gene's germline CDR1 is SGHDT and CDR2 YYEEEE. V lost 4 bases and J 8 bases, leaving 27 bases between the germline ends.

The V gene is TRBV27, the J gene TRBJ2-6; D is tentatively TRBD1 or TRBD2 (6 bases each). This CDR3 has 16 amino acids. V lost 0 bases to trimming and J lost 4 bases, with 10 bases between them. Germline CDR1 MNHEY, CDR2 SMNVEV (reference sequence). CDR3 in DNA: TGTGCCAGCAGTTTATCCGGGGGCGAAGGGGCCAACGTCCTGACTTTC. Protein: CASSLSGGEGANVLTF.

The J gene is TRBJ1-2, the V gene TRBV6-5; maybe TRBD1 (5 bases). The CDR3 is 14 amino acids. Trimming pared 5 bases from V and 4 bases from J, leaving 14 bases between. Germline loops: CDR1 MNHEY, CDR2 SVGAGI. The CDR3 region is CASSPGGVGYGYTF. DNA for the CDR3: TGTGCCAGCAGTCCTGGGGGGGTCGGCTATGGCTACACCTTC.

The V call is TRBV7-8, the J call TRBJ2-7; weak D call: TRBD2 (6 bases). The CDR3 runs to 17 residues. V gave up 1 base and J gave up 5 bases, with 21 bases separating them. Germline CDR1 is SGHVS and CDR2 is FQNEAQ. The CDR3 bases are TGTGCCAGCAGCTTAGGGTTGGAGGGTTGGGGGTCCCACGAGCAGTACTTC. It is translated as CASSLGLEGWGSHEQYF.

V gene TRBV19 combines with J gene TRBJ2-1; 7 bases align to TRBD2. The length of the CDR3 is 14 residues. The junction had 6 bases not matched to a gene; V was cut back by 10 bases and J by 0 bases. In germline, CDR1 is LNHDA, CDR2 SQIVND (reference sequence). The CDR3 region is CAIGAGYSYNEQFF. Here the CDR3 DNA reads TGTGCCATAGGAGCGGGATACTCCTACAATGAGCAGTTCTTC.

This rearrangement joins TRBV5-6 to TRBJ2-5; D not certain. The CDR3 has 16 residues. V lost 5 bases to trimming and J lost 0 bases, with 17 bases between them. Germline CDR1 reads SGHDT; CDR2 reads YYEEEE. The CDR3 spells CASSPWQLEYQETQYF. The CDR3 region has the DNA TGTGCCAGCAGTCCGTGGCAGCTTGAGTACCAAGAGACCCAGTACTTC.

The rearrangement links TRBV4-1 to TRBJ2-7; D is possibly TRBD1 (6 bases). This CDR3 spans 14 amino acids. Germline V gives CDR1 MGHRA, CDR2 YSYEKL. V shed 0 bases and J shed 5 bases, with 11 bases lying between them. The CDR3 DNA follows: TGCGCCAGCAGCCAAGAGCCAGGGGTCCACGAGCAGTACTTC. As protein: CASSQEPGVHEQYF.

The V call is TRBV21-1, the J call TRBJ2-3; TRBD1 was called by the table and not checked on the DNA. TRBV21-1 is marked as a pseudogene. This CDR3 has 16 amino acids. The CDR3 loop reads CASSKFGDRGIHTQYF. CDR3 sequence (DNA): TGTGCCAGCAGCAAATTTGGGGACAGGGGGATCCATACGCAGTATTTT.

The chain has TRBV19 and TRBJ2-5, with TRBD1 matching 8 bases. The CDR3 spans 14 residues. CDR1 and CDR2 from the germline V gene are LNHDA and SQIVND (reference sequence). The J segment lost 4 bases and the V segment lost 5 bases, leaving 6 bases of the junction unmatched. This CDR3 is CASSPDRVGETQYF. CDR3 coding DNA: TGTGCCAGTAGTCCGGACAGGGTGGGAGAGACCCAGTACTTC.

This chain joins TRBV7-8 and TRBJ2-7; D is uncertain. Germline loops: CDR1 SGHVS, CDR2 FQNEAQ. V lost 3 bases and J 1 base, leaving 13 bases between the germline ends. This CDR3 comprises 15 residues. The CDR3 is CASSFDLDSSYEQYF. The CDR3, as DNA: TGTGCCAGCAGCTTCGATCTAGACTCGTCCTACGAGCAGTACTTC.

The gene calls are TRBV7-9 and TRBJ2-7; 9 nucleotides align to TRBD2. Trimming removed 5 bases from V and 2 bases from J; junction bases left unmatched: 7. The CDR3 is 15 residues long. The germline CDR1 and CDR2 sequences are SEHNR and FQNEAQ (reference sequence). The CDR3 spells CASSTSGQMAYEQYF. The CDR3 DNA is TGTGCCAGCAGCACTAGCGGGCAGATGGCCTACGAGCAGTACTTC.

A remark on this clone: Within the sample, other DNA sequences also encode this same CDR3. CDR3 protein: CASSQEAGGSYEQYF. The CDR3 DNA follows: TGCGCCAGCAGCCAAGAAGCGGGAGGCTCCTACGAGCAGTACTTC. This chain joins TRBV4-3 and TRBJ2-7; 9 bases map to TRBD2. Germline V gives CDR1 LGHNA, CDR2 YSLEER. The CDR3 sequence is 15 residues long. V trimming: 0 bases; J trimming: 0 bases; junction bases outside the gene matches: 0.

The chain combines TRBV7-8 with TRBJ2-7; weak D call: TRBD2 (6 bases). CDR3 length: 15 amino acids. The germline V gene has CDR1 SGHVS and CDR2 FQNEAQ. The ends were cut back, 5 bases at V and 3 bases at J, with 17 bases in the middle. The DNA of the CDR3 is TGTGCCAGCAGCATACTACCGGGAGTGAACTACGAGCAGTACTTC. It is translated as CASSILPGVNYEQYF. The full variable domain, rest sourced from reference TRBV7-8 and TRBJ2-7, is GAGVSQSPRYKVAKRGQDVALRCDPISGHVSLFWYQQALGQGPEFLTYFQNEAQLDKSGLPSDRFFAERPEGSVSTLKIQRTQQEDSAVYLCASSILPGVNYEQYFGPGTRLTVT.